This paragraph reports one T cell receptor beta chain. Its matching antigen is unknown. TCRdb re-called the 5' RACE reads and shows each CDR3 protein once, DNA omitted. The repertoire table contains a few hundred thousand distinct CDR3 sequences. These data are taken from a study of T cells expressing NK-cell markers. Study overall: Sorted T-cell subsets CD3+CD56+NKG2C+, CD3+CD56+NKG2C- and CD3+CD56-NKG2C+ were TCR beta-sequenced. In the group of eight sequenced donors, seven were HCMV-seropositive and one was seronegative.

This CDR3 is 14 amino acids long. The germline gives CDR1 MNHNS, CDR2 SASEGT. Study conclusions and caveats: These clonotypes additionally ranked first within the CD3+CD56-NKG2C+ fraction of four donors. Dominant NKG2C+ clonotypes were found to form about 1.0-7.0% of CD8+ T cells in 5 or 6 donors.

The rearrangement links TRBV6-1 to TRBJ1-1. What was sequenced was blood T cells: a sorted CD56 or NKG2C T cell subset, CD4+ or CD8+ T cells, or bulk PBMC T cells (not recorded which). This TCR was recovered from a man aged 18-69 years in good health. The CDR3 spells CASSEETEVTEAFF.